The rows below give T cell receptor beta chains drawn from one sample of a study of a mutant IDH1 vaccine in newly diagnosed glioma. Sequencing used immunoSEQ multiplex PCR; TCRdb keeps in-frame clones, though not all of them. The sample gives about 46,000 clones, 60% to 85% of which show up once; 1.5% to 2% is in the top ten. Specimen: PBMCs, collected from a glioma patient treated with radiotherapy, temozolomide or both. The receptors were sampled from a woman aged 40 to 49 with glioma. CDR3s include the opening cysteine and the closing phenylalanine or tryptophan. Only some rows state a clone size, as once, few, many or a class for expanded clones.

J,size,V,CDR3
TRBJ1-2,NA,TRBV7-2,CASKPTGNNGYTF
TRBJ2-7,NA,TRBV13,CASSLVAGGTYEQYF
TRBJ2-5,NA,TRBV29-1,CSVVITGETQYF
TRBJ2-6,few,TRBV19,CASSGTGLVKANVLTF
TRBJ1-1,NA,TRBV4-1,CASSLLPGPNTEAFF
TRBJ2-7,once,TRBV14,CASSRDIFRYEQYF
TRBJ1-1,few,TRBV4-2,CASSQDLGTEAFF
TRBJ1-2,NA,TRBV5-4,CASSLVGGQGNYGYTF
TRBJ2-3,NA,TRBV6-5,CASSSVFSTDTQYF
TRBJ2-1,NA,TRBV29-1,CSVRLDIAEQFF
TRBJ1-5,NA,TRBV6-6,CASSYGSRALNQPQHF
TRBJ1-5,NA,TRBV7-9,CASSLIGPNQPQHF
TRBJ2-1,few,TRBV5-6,CASSWFSPYNEQFF
TRBJ2-6,NA,TRBV4-3,CASSPGHSSSGANVLTF
TRBJ1-5,NA,TRBV7-8,CASTRGGNQPQHF
TRBJ1-1,NA,TRBV14,CAGSQRGGKNTEAFF
TRBJ1-1,NA,TRBV10-3,CAISTPNTEAFF
TRBJ1-3,NA,TRBV5-3,CATNRKRCSGNTIYF
TRBJ1-2,NA,TRBV5-5,CASSLGADSYGYTF
TRBJ2-7,NA,TRBV7-9,CASSTGRYEQYF
TRBJ2-6,NA,TRBV5-4,CASSLRSGANVLTF
TRBJ1-6,once,TRBV2,CASSEEGTGYSPLHF
TRBJ2-2,once,TRBV5-1,CASSLGTSGGAIELFF
TRBJ1-2,NA,TRBV19,CASKPTGEAGYGYTF
TRBJ1-2,NA,TRBV5-1,CASSLVTGSYGYTF
TRBJ1-5,NA,TRBV2,CASRGWGNQPQHF
TRBJ1-5,NA,TRBV10-3,CAIRMGQNQPQHF
TRBJ2-1,NA,TRBV29-1,CSVEVGLIGQGRDNEQFF
TRBJ1-2,NA,TRBV5-8,CASSPILATGKDGYTF
TRBJ1-1,NA,TRBV7-6,CASSLSRTLEGYTEAFF
TRBJ2-3,NA,TRBV6-1,CASRGLAGGADTQYF
TRBJ1-5,few,TRBV5-1,CASSLEGSNQPQHF
TRBJ2-3,once,TRBV10-2,CASSVGTDTQYF
TRBJ1-2,NA,TRBV5-1,CASSWDDYGYTF
TRBJ1-3,NA,TRBV9,CASSDPGLGRAIYF
TRBJ2-7,NA,TRBV4-3,CASSHLEWGEQYF
TRBJ2-5,NA,TRBV7-2,CASSLRGGPGTQYF
TRBJ2-7,NA,TRBV5-1,CASSLTSGGTFQQYF
TRBJ1-4,NA,TRBV11-3,CASSPGQGPNEKLFF
TRBJ2-7,NA,TRBV19,CASSTQGAGEQYF
TRBJ1-1,NA,TRBV10-1,CASSDPRDLGTFF
TRBJ1-4,NA,TRBV27,CASSSRDRALFF
TRBJ2-2,NA,TRBV9,CASSPMPGGYTGELFF
TRBJ2-5,NA,TRBV19,CASSIKQRRETQYF
TRBJ1-2,NA,TRBV6-5,CASNTPGVGYTF
TRBJ2-5,NA,TRBV4-2,CASSPSGGAGETQYF
TRBJ2-2,NA,TRBV18,CASSPLGTGGTGELFF
TRBJ1-6,NA,TRBV27,CASSFGGAYNSPLHF
TRBJ1-1,NA,TRBV4-1,CASSHGIRGTEAFF
TRBJ1-2,NA,TRBV29-1,CSVGDREYYGYTF
TRBJ1-4,NA,TRBV18,CASSPPPQAGEKLFF
TRBJ2-7,NA,TRBV2,CASRDPSSYEQYF
TRBJ1-6,NA,TRBV6-5,CASSYIRDRNSPLHF
TRBJ1-2,few,TRBV6-1,CASISPGVSDGYTF
TRBJ2-7,NA,TRBV6-1,CASIAAGRLRGPINEQYF